One sample yielded the 2 T cell receptor beta chains listed below, sequenced in a study of T-cell reconstitution after alpha-beta-depleted transplantation in children. Unique molecular identifiers were used in preparing the TCRbeta library. Each CDR3 protein is one row after TCRdb ran MiXCR on the PCR reads. Of fewer than 750,000 distinct CDR3 sequences in the sample, 25% to 30% are singletons; the top ten hold 36%. Sequencing was performed on PBMCs, taken before TCRalphabeta/CD19-depleted stem cell transplant. These receptors all stem from a boy younger than two with Wiskott-Aldrich syndrome, due to receive a stem cell transplant.

The chain is built from TRBV4-2 and TRBJ2-7, with 10 bases identical to TRBD1. V gave up 0 bases and J gave up 5 bases; unmatched junction bases: 4. This CDR3 is 15 amino acids long. The germline V gene encodes CDR1 LGHNA and CDR2 YNFKEQ. CDR3 region: CASSQDGTGANEQYF. The CDR3 DNA reads TGTGCCAGCAGCCAAGACGGGACAGGGGCTAACGAGCAGTACTTC.

The chain links TRBV20-1 to TRBJ1-2; no clear D. Germline V CDR1 and CDR2: DFQATT, SNEGSKA (reference sequence). The CDR3 length is 13 residues. Trimming removed 6 bases at V and 3 bases at J, with 14 bases between. Here the CDR3 DNA reads TGCAGTGCGCGGGATCCTGTGGACTATGGCTACACCTTC. It encodes CSARDPVDYGYTF.